This T cell receptor (beta chain) was recovered during a study of shared T cell receptors in the human thymus. Germline lookup yields CDR1 MNHEY and CDR2 SMNVEV (reference sequence). Trimming took off 3 bases at V and 6 bases at J, with 15 bases between the two ends. The CDR3 extends over 15 amino acids. Profiling relied on immunoSEQ multiplex PCR, and the TCRdb table lists in-frame clones only, not all of them. The sample holds roughly 710,000 clones; 70% to 90% are singletons and the top ten take about 0.011%. This clone appeared once. These data were also reused for a study on human thymus T cells. That paper notes: In corrective heart surgery, resections were taken, and these provided the thymus tissue. The authors found apparently biased V and J gene usage in thymic and blood repertoires.

The receptor was isolated from a girl under three years old with a congenital heart defect. This sequence joins TRBV27 and TRBJ2-1; a possible D gene is TRBD2 (6 bases). The specimen sequenced was thymocytes. The CDR3 reads CASSLGLAYGNEQFF. CDR3 sequence (DNA): TGTGCCAGCAGTTTGGGGCTAGCGTATGGCAATGAGCAGTTCTTC.